The 4 T cell receptor beta chains presented below share a single source sample, sequenced in a study of human T cells and chemical hapten exposure. Time point reported: patch test 3, about 24 weeks after DPC sensitization. Documented treatment: therapeutic diphenylcyclopropenone sensitization with weekly scalp DPC. Unfractionated whole blood was the source of the extracted total RNA. TCRdb passed the RACE reads through MiXCR, listing each CDR3 protein once. The sample holds some 38,000 distinct CDR3 sequences, 9.5% seen once. The source material was whole blood, sampled in connection with sensitization to the hapten diphenylcyclopropenone (DPC). All receptors come from a man in his forties or fifties with alopecia areata. Some clones in this sample may be carry-over from other donors' samples.

A few counts support this clonotype. This chain uses TRBV7-9 with TRBJ1-2, with a weak D call TRBD1 (5 bases). The germline gives CDR1 SEHNR, CDR2 FQNEAQ (reference sequence). The CDR3 has 12 amino acids. V lost 5 bases to trimming and J lost 7 bases, with 11 bases between them. The CDR3 here is CASSPNQGGYTF. The CDR3 DNA reads TGTGCCAGCAGCCCCAATCAGGGTGGCTACACCTTC.

The J gene is TRBJ2-1, the V gene TRBV28; no definite D call. The ends were cut back, 5 bases at V and 6 bases at J, with 8 bases in the middle. This CDR3 is 12 amino acids long. Germline CDR1 reads MDHEN; CDR2 reads SYDVKM. CDR3 in amino acids: CASSLVVNEQFF. The CDR3 nucleotides read TGTGCCAGCAGTCTGGTTGTCAATGAGCAGTTCTTC.

This clonotype was recorded at least ten times. The rearrangement joins TRBV18 to TRBJ2-1; D may be TRBD1 (5 bases). The V gene's germline CDR1 is KGHSH and CDR2 LQKENI. The CDR3 contains 16 residues. V lost 3 bases and J 2 bases, leaving 14 bases between the germline ends. The CDR3 loop reads CASSPLDSRPYNEQFF. The CDR3 nucleotides read TGTGCCAGCTCACCTCTCGACAGCCGTCCCTACAATGAGCAGTTCTTC.

This clonotype was seen only a few times. The chain recombines TRBV20-1 with TRBJ1-2; a weak D match, TRBD1 (6 bases). The CDR3 sequence is 12 residues long. V was trimmed by 0 bases and J by 8 bases, leaving 10 bases between them. The germline CDR1 and CDR2 sequences are DFQATT and SNEGSKA (reference sequence). The CDR3 DNA is TGCAGTGCTAGAGAGGGGGCTAAAGGCTACACCTTC. Translation gives CSAREGAKGYTF.